This T cell receptor beta chain is from a study of T cell responses to AZD1222 COVID-19 vaccine. V was clipped by 7 bases and J by 8 bases, with 8 bases between them. Germline lookup yields CDR1 MGHDK and CDR2 SYGVNS. The CDR3 extends over 11 amino acids. This clone showed up just a few times. The assay was immunoSEQ multiplex PCR, and TCRdb's table has in-frame clones only and misses some. The sample includes about 120,000 clones, about 88% seen only once; the top ten take approximately 2.9%. The origin of this receptor is an adult who received the AZD1222 COVID-19 vaccine. This sample comprised peripheral blood, obtained 28 days after the second AZD1222 dose. The V and J genes are TRBV25-1 and TRBJ1-4; D is unresolved. CDR3 bases: TGTGCCAGCACAACTCGCGAAAAACTGTTTTTT. Translated: CASTTREKLFF.